Below are 22 T cell receptor beta chains sequenced from a single sample in a study of spatial heterogeneity in lung cancer. Documented time point: sample taken at primary tumor resection. MiXCR was run by TCRdb on the 5' RACE reads, yielding one entry per CDR3 protein. Of about 48,000 distinct CDR3 sequences detected, over 4.5% appear once; the ten largest clones hold over 8.5%. Here the sequenced sample was PBMCs, taken at surgery. Receptor source: a male donor with early-stage non-small cell lung cancer.

This clonotype was recorded at least ten times. The CDR3 DNA reads TGTGCCAGCAGCTTATTCCTGAGACGGGACCGGGAGACCCAGTACTTC. Amino acid sequence: CASSLFLRRDRETQYF. The chain uses TRBV7-9 and TRBJ2-5; TRBD1 or TRBD2 may be the D gene (5 bases each). Germline V gives CDR1 SEHNR, CDR2 FQNEAQ (reference sequence). V was pared by 2 bases and J by 5 bases, with 18 bases between. This CDR3 has 16 residues.

A few counts support this clonotype. This rearrangement joins TRBV5-4 to TRBJ1-1; D unclear. Per the germline V gene, CDR1 is SGHNT and CDR2 is YYREEE (reference sequence). Trimming took off 4 bases at V and 1 base at J, with 14 bases between the two ends. The CDR3 runs 15 residues. The CDR3 loop reads CASSPPQAGNTEAFF. DNA of the CDR3: TGTGCCAGCAGCCCCCCCCAGGCCGGGAACACTGAAGCTTTCTTT.

This clonotype was seen repeatedly, ten times or more. The chain carries TRBV15 and TRBJ2-3, with 8 bases aligning to TRBD2. The CDR3 is made up of 16 amino acids. Germline CDR1 and CDR2: LNHNV and YYDKDF (reference sequence). Germline trimming cut 0 bases from V and 3 bases from J; bases unmatched to any gene: 5. The DNA for the CDR3 is TGTGCCACCAGCAGAGATTGGCGGGAGGAGACAGATACGCAGTATTTT. Protein: CATSRDWREETDTQYF. Looking up the rest from reference TRBV15 and TRBJ2-3 gives the full variable domain: DAMVIQNPRYQVTQFGKPVTLSCSQTLNHNVMYWYQQKSSQAPKLLFHYYDKDFNNEADTPDNFQSRRPNTSFCFLDIRSPGLGDTAMYLCATSRDWREETDTQYFGPGTRLTVL.

V usage is TRBV6-1 and J usage is TRBJ2-1; TRBD2 matches 11 bases. The germline V gene encodes CDR1 MNHNS and CDR2 SASEGT. CDR3 length: 14 residues. The ends lost 9 bases at V and 9 bases at J; junction bases unmatched: 10. For the CDR3, the DNA is TGTGCCAGTTTCGGGACTAGCGGTAGGAGTGAGCAGTTCTTC. Protein sequence: CASFGTSGRSEQFF.

This clonotype was found many times. The CDR3 protein is CASSQDRTPNYGYTF. The CDR3 DNA is TGCGCCAGCAGCCAAGATCGTACACCTAACTATGGCTACACCTTC. The chain uses TRBV4-3 and TRBJ1-2; D call uncertain. CDR3 length: 15 residues. V lost 0 bases to trimming and J lost 0 bases, with 8 bases between them. CDR1 and CDR2 (germline): LGHNA, YSLEER.

In its sample, this clonotype was seen many times. This chain connects TRBV7-3 to TRBJ1-6, with TRBD1 matching 7 bases. With V trimmed by 5 bases and J by 7 bases, 8 bases remained unmatched. This CDR3 has 15 amino acids. Germline V gene sequence: CDR1 SGHTA, CDR2 FQGTGA. The CDR3 DNA reads TGTGCCAGCAGCCTACAGGGGTTAGGGAATTCACCCCTCCACTTT. Translation gives CASSLQGLGNSPLHF.

This clonotype was counted at least ten times. V is TRBV24-1 and J is TRBJ2-1; D possibly corresponds to TRBD2 (5 bases). Trimming pared 1 base from V and 9 bases from J, leaving 12 bases between. The CDR3 has 14 residues. Germline assignment: CDR1 KGHDR and CDR2 SFDVKD. The CDR3 bases are TGTGCCACCAGTGATTTTTCTAGAGGGAGTGAGCAGTTCTTC. Its protein is CATSDFSRGSEQFF.

This clonotype showed up many times. The chain's CDR3 is CASSLTGAINEQFF. The CDR3 DNA reads TGTGCCAGCAGCCTGACAGGGGCCATCAATGAGCAGTTCTTC. The V call is TRBV3-1, the J call TRBJ2-1, with TRBD1 matching 8 bases. Trimming removed 4 bases from V and 6 bases from J; junction bases left unmatched: 5. The CDR3 contains 14 residues. The germline V gene has CDR1 LGHDT and CDR2 YNNKEL (reference sequence).

This clonotype was recorded at least ten times. The chain recombines TRBV10-3 with TRBJ1-6, with 7 bases fitting TRBD1. Germline V CDR1 and CDR2: ENHRY, SYGVKD. The CDR3 covers 16 residues. V was clipped by 4 bases and J by 5 bases; unmatched bases: 8. In DNA form, the CDR3 reads TGTGCCATCAGTGCCAACCCGACAGGGAATAATTCACCCCTCCACTTT. Its translation: CAISANPTGNNSPLHF.

This clonotype was observed at least ten times. V gene TRBV7-9 combines with J gene TRBJ1-2, with no clear D. Trimming left V 5 bases short and J 3 bases short, with 7 bases between. This CDR3 is 12 amino acids long. Germline lookup yields CDR1 SEHNR and CDR2 FQNEAQ (reference sequence). The CDR3 here is CASSPKDYGYTF. As DNA, the CDR3 is TGTGCCAGCAGCCCCAAAGACTATGGCTACACCTTC.

This clonotype appeared many times. V and J are TRBV28 and TRBJ2-2; D may be TRBD2 (5 bases). Germline V lookup: CDR1 MDHEN, CDR2 SYDVKM. The CDR3 is 16 residues long. With 4 bases removed from V and 0 bases from J, the gap between germline ends came to 12 bases. The CDR3, as DNA: TGTGCCAGCAGTTCATCCTCCGGGACGAACACCGGGGAGCTGTTTTTT. Translating it yields CASSSSSGTNTGELFF.

This clonotype was observed at least ten times. The J gene is TRBJ1-2, the V gene TRBV9, with D possibly being TRBD1 (6 bases). Trimming left V 6 bases short and J 4 bases short, with 13 bases between. CDR3 size: 13 residues. Germline V gene sequence: CDR1 SGDLS, CDR2 YYNGEE. The CDR3 DNA sequence: TGTGCCAGCACCAAAACAGGGAGCTATGGCTACACCTTC. This sequence encodes CASTKTGSYGYTF.

Ten or more counts support this clonotype. The chain combines TRBV4-3 with TRBJ2-3, with D possibly TRBD2 on 6 matching bases. V was shortened by 2 bases and J by 1 base, with 16 bases between the two germline ends. Germline lookup yields CDR1 LGHNA and CDR2 YSLEER. This CDR3 spans 17 amino acids. CDR3 nucleotides: TGCGCCAGCAGCCAACCCCTTCACGGGAGCGGCACAGATACGCAGTATTTT. Translated, it gives CASSQPLHGSGTDTQYF.

This clonotype was counted many times. The chain is built from TRBV7-3 and TRBJ2-3; 12 nucleotides match TRBD2. After removal of 5 bases from V and 4 bases from J, the junction contained 10 bases not matched to a gene. There are 17 residues in the CDR3. Germline V gene lookup returns CDR1 SGHTA and CDR2 FQGTGA. CDR3 nucleotide sequence: TGTGCCAGCAGCCTCCACTTGACTAGCGGGAGCCCAGATACGCAGTATTTT. This encodes CASSLHLTSGSPDTQYF.

This clonotype was recorded at least ten times. The gene calls are TRBV20-1 and TRBJ2-1; 8 nucleotides agree with TRBD1. Losses at the gene ends were 6 bases for V and 9 bases for J; bases not matched to a gene: 7. Germline CDR1 reads DFQATT; CDR2 reads SNEGSKA (reference sequence). There are 12 residues in the CDR3. The CDR3 nucleotides read TGCAGTGCCCAGGACAGGGACAGTGAGCAGTTCTTC. Translation gives CSAQDRDSEQFF.

There are many counts of this clonotype. The chain recombines TRBV2 with TRBJ2-5; no clear D gene. The V gene's germline CDR1 is SNHLY and CDR2 FYNNEI. The germline V and J ends were trimmed by 9 bases and 5 bases, with 13 bases remaining between them. The CDR3 is 12 amino acids. CDR3 sequence (DNA): TGTGCCAGTATGACGACCGGGGAGACCCAGTACTTC. This sequence encodes CASMTTGETQYF.

This clonotype was detected ten times or more. The chain links TRBV28 to TRBJ2-1; D may correspond to TRBD1 or TRBD2 (5 bases each). CDR3 length: 14 residues. V was clipped by 2 bases and J by 15 bases, with 20 bases between them. CDR1 is MDHEN and CDR2 is SYDVKM in the germline V gene. The CDR3: CASSLRGVGASTFF. In DNA form, the CDR3 reads TGTGCCAGCAGTTTACGGGGAGTCGGGGCCTCTACGTTCTTC.

This clonotype was detected many times. The rearrangement uses TRBV12-3 or TRBV12-4 and TRBJ1-1; 8 nucleotides line up with TRBD1. The CDR3 spans 13 residues. Trimming took 2 bases from V and 5 from J; bases not matched to a gene: 1. Here the CDR3 DNA reads TGTGCCAGCAGTTTATACAGGGGGACTGAAGCTTTCTTT. Translating gives CASSLYRGTEAFF.

This clonotype was seen repeatedly, ten times or more. The chain couples TRBV11-3 to TRBJ2-7; the D call may be TRBD1 or TRBD2 (5 bases each). This CDR3 has 14 residues. The V end lost 6 bases, the J end lost 6 bases, and 18 bases lay between the germline ends. Looked up from germline, CDR1 is SGHNT and CDR2 is YENEEA. The CDR3: CASSPRGTAREQYF. The CDR3 DNA reads TGTGCCAGCAGTCCCCGAGGGACGGCGCGCGAGCAGTACTTC.

In this sample, this clonotype turned up many times. The genes are TRBV7-2 and TRBJ2-4; D tentatively reads TRBD1 or TRBD2 (5 bases each). The CDR3 spans 17 residues. Germline V lookup: CDR1 SGHTA, CDR2 FQGNSA. V lost 5 bases to trimming and J lost 1 base, with 18 bases between them. The chain's CDR3 is CASSARTGPVAKNIQYF. As DNA, the CDR3 is TGTGCCAGCAGCGCCCGAACGGGACCGGTGGCCAAAAACATTCAGTACTTC. The variable domain in full, with the rest retrieved from reference TRBV7-2 and TRBJ2-4, is GAGVSQSPSNKVTEKGKDVELRCDPISGHTALYWYRQSLGQGLEFLIYFQGNSAPDKSGLPSDRFSAERTGGSVSTLTIQRTQQEDSAVYLCASSARTGPVAKNIQYFGAGTRLSVL.

This clonotype showed up many times. J is TRBJ2-3 and V is TRBV13; 9 bases map to TRBD2. Germline V gene sequence: CDR1 PRHDT, CDR2 FYEKMQ (reference sequence). This CDR3 region has 16 residues. V lost 3 bases and J lost 3; bases outside the gene matches: 7. The CDR3 here is CASSLLRGLATDTQYF. In DNA form, the CDR3 reads TGTGCCAGCAGCTTGTTACGCGGACTAGCGACAGATACGCAGTATTTT.

This clonotype was observed many times. V gene TRBV5-1 combines with J gene TRBJ1-1, with TRBD1 matching 9 bases. The CDR3 covers 16 residues. The V segment lost 3 bases and the J segment 1 base; nucleotides outside the gene matches: 7. From germline, CDR1 is SGHRS and CDR2 YFSETQ. The chain's CDR3 is CASSSAQGARNTEAFF. The CDR3 nucleotides are TGCGCCAGCAGCTCAGCACAGGGGGCTCGGAACACTGAAGCTTTCTTT. The whole variable domain, remainder taken from reference TRBV5-1 and TRBJ1-1, is KAGVTQTPRYLIKTRGQQVTLSCSPISGHRSVSWYQQTPGQGLQFLFEYFSETQRNKGNFPGRFSGRQFSNSRSEMNVSTLELGDSALYLCASSSAQGARNTEAFFGQGTRLTVV.